One and the same sample provided the 25 T cell receptor beta chains below, sequenced in a study of cytomegalovirus exposure and HLA in healthy donors (TCRdb year 2017). The method was the immunoSEQ multiplex PCR assay. The clones in this table, taken by TCRdb from immuneACCESS, are in-frame only. Not every clone is retained; where verified, under half of the shortfall comes from an unresolved V gene, and the cause of the rest is unknown. In all, the sample holds fewer than 150,000 clones, and about 90% of those were seen once. Together, the top ten hold around 8% of the sample. Sequencing input: PBMCs. The source is a woman between 18 and 30 years old in good health and CMV-seropositive.

This rearrangement joins TRBV4-3 to TRBJ1-1; 9 nucleotides match TRBD1. Germline values: CDR1 LGHNA, CDR2 YSLEER. This CDR3 contains 15 residues. V trimming: 4 bases; J trimming: 6 bases; junction bases outside the gene matches: 9. The CDR3 coding sequence is TGCGCCAGCAGCCCGACTCTCCGGGACAGGGCTGAAGCTTTCTTT. The encoded protein is CASSPTLRDRAEAFF.

The J gene is TRBJ1-1, the V gene TRBV10-2; D is possibly TRBD1 (5 bases). Germline loops: CDR1 WSHSY, CDR2 SAAADI. This CDR3 spans 14 amino acids. Trimming took 1 base from V and 7 from J, leaving 13 bases between them. CDR3 region: CASSEYLRDDEAFF. In DNA, the CDR3 is TGCGCCAGCAGTGAGTATCTGCGGGACGATGAAGCTTTCTTT.

The chain couples TRBV7-3 to TRBJ2-2, with 14 bases aligning to TRBD2. The CDR3 totals 17 residues. With V trimmed by 5 bases and J by 6 bases, 8 bases remained unmatched. The germline V gene encodes CDR1 SGHTA and CDR2 FQGTGA. The CDR3, as DNA: TGTGCCAGCAGCCAAGGGACTAGCGGGAGTAAAGCCGGGGAGCTGTTTTTT. Its translation is CASSQGTSGSKAGELFF.

The chain links TRBV27 to TRBJ2-7; D possibly corresponds to TRBD1 (5 bases). Per the germline V gene, CDR1 is MNHEY and CDR2 is SMNVEV (reference sequence). The CDR3 sequence is 17 residues long. The ends were cut back, 5 bases at V and 0 bases at J, with 20 bases in the middle. In DNA, the CDR3 is TGTGCCAGCAGTGCATTCCCCCCGCGGACAAGCTCCTACGAGCAGTACTTC. Residues: CASSAFPPRTSSYEQYF.

This chain connects TRBV27 to TRBJ1-2; the match to TRBD1 covers 7 bases. Germline V gene sequence: CDR1 MNHEY, CDR2 SMNVEV (reference sequence). Losses at the gene ends were 10 bases for V and 5 bases for J; bases not matched to a gene: 7. This CDR3 has 12 residues. CDR3 loop: CATKGQSYGYTF. In nucleotides, the CDR3 is TGTGCCACCAAGGGACAGTCTTATGGCTACACCTTC.

V gene TRBV10-3 combines with J gene TRBJ2-3; 8 bases are a match to TRBD1. V dropped 3 bases and J dropped 11; count of bases not matched to a gene: 19. The CDR3 spans 17 residues. CDR1 is ENHRY, CDR2 SYGVKD, per germline. The CDR3 region has the DNA TGTGCCATCAGTGACGGGACAGGTGATAGCGACCAGGGGGGGCAGTATTTT. This encodes CAISDGTGDSDQGGQYF.

The genes are TRBV18 and TRBJ1-5, with D unresolved. The V gene's germline CDR1 is KGHSH and CDR2 LQKENI. The V gene lost 2 bases and the J gene lost 4 bases, with 6 bases spanning the gap. This CDR3 has 13 amino acids. CDR3 residues: CASSPDKNQPQHF. In DNA, the CDR3 is TGTGCCAGCTCACCAGACAAGAATCAGCCCCAGCATTTT.

The CDR3 protein is CASSSNRGGSEEQFF. In DNA form, the CDR3 reads TGTGCCAGCAGTTCAAACAGGGGGGGTTCCGAGGAGCAGTTCTTC. The chain joins TRBV28 to TRBJ2-1, with D tentatively TRBD1 (8 bases). V was trimmed by 4 bases and J by 10 bases, leaving 20 bases between them. The germline V gene has CDR1 MDHEN and CDR2 SYDVKM. The CDR3 loop spans 15 amino acids. Together with reference TRBV28 and TRBJ2-1, the CDR3 gives the full variable domain: DVKVTQSSRYLVKRTGEKVFLECVQDMDHENMFWYRQDPGLGLRLIYFSYDVKMKEKGDIPEGYSVSREKKERFSLILESASTNQTSMYLCASSSNRGGSEEQFFGPGTRLTVL.

The chain combines TRBV27 with TRBJ2-7, with a tentative D call TRBD1 (5 bases). CDR3 length: 16 amino acids. The V gene's germline CDR1 is MNHEY and CDR2 SMNVEV (reference sequence). Trimming pared 2 bases from V and 2 bases from J, leaving 16 bases between. This CDR3 is CASSLNGAAYPYEQYF. The CDR3 bases are TGTGCCAGCAGTTTAAATGGGGCTGCCTACCCCTACGAGCAGTACTTC.

Turning to this clone: Compared with germline, one end of the junction differs, possibly owing to a read error. The chain carries TRBV4-1 and TRBJ2-1; 13 nucleotides match TRBD2. The length of the CDR3 is 16 residues. Germline assignment: CDR1 MGHRA and CDR2 YSYEKL. The CDR3 is CASSQSTGLAGSPGIF. Written as DNA, the CDR3 is TGCGCCAGCAGCCAGTCAACGGGACTAGCGGGATCTCCTGGTATCTTC.

Concerning this clone: Other DNA sequences of this sample code for an identical CDR3. The rearrangement joins TRBV5-1 to TRBJ1-1; D is ambiguous. This CDR3 comprises 15 residues. The germline gives CDR1 SGHRS, CDR2 YFSETQ. Trimming stripped 2 bases from V and 1 base from J, with 12 bases between. The CDR3 nucleotides read TGCGCCAGCAGCTTAACTGGACTGGGGAACACTGAAGCTTTCTTT. It translates to CASSLTGLGNTEAFF.

This chain joins TRBV29-1 and TRBJ1-3, with no clear D. Trimming removed 2 bases at V and 0 bases at J, with 8 bases between. This CDR3 comprises 14 residues. CDR1 is SQVTM and CDR2 is ANQGSEA in the germline V gene. In DNA, the CDR3 is TGCAGCGTTGAACGGAGTTACTCTGGAAACACCATATATTTT. Residues: CSVERSYSGNTIYF.

The chain carries TRBV29-1 and TRBJ1-1, with D maybe TRBD1 (5 bases). Germline-derived CDR1 and CDR2 are SQVTM and ANQGSEA. The CDR3 totals 13 residues. Trimming took off 5 bases at V and 6 bases at J, with 16 bases between the two ends. The CDR3, as DNA: TGCAGCGTTCGGACCGGGGGAGGCGCTGAAGCTTTCTTT. Protein: CSVRTGGGAEAFF.

This sequence joins TRBV5-5 and TRBJ1-5, with D uncertain. CDR3 length equals 16 residues. In germline, CDR1 is SGHKS, CDR2 YYEKEE (reference sequence). Trimming shortened V by 3 bases and J by 0 bases, and 13 bases separated the two germline ends. The DNA of the CDR3 is TGTGCCAGCAGCTCGTCTTTAACATATAGCAATCAGCCCCAGCATTTT. This sequence encodes CASSSSLTYSNQPQHF.

V and J are TRBV19 and TRBJ2-1; 8 positions match TRBD2. Germline loops: CDR1 LNHDA, CDR2 SQIVND (reference sequence). The CDR3 contains 14 residues. The ends lost 10 bases at V and 5 bases at J; junction bases unmatched: 10. DNA for the CDR3: TGTGCCACCGGGACTAGTCAGGGGCACAATGAGCAGTTCTTC. This translates into CATGTSQGHNEQFF.

J is TRBJ2-5 and V is TRBV5-6, with TRBD2 matching over 9 bases. The V gene end was trimmed by 0 bases and the J gene end by 5 bases; junction bases not matched to a gene: 8. Germline lookup yields CDR1 SGHDT and CDR2 YYEEEE. The CDR3 contains 16 residues. CDR3 in amino acids: CASSLVGGRALETQYF. The CDR3, as DNA: TGTGCCAGCAGCTTGGTGGGCGGGAGGGCCCTCGAGACCCAGTACTTC.

This chain uses TRBV7-9 with TRBJ2-3; D uncertain. Germline V gives CDR1 SEHNR, CDR2 FQNEAQ (reference sequence). Between the trimmed V and J ends, which lost 3 bases and 1 base, there was a span of 8 bases. CDR3 length equals 14 residues. The CDR3 is CASSFLYRTDTQYF. In nucleotides, the CDR3 is TGTGCCAGCAGCTTTTTGTATCGCACAGATACGCAGTATTTT.

Written as DNA, the CDR3 is TGTGCCAGCAGCGCCCTCAAGACAGGGAGAGGGACTGAAGCTTTCTTT. Translation gives CASSALKTGRGTEAFF. The genes are TRBV6-6 and TRBJ1-1, with 7 positions matching TRBD1. The trim removed 6 bases at V and 5 bases at J, leaving 15 bases unmatched. This CDR3 has 16 amino acids. The germline CDR1 and CDR2 sequences are MNHNY and SVGAGI (reference sequence).

The rearrangement uses TRBV27 and TRBJ1-6; D unresolved. Germline values: CDR1 MNHEY, CDR2 SMNVEV (reference sequence). V lost 5 bases and J 0 bases, leaving 20 bases between the germline ends. The length of the CDR3 is 19 residues. DNA for the CDR3: TGTGCCAGCAGTAGCTTCGGGATACCGAATGTCTCCTATAATTCACCCCTCCACTTT. This translates into CASSSFGIPNVSYNSPLHF.

The chain uses TRBV10-3 and TRBJ2-5; a possible D gene is TRBD2 (5 bases). Germline CDR1 ENHRY, CDR2 SYGVKD. CDR3 length: 14 residues. Trimming stripped 3 bases from V and 4 bases from J, with 12 bases between. CDR3 sequence: CAISDPPAGETQYF. DNA for the CDR3: TGTGCCATCAGTGACCCCCCGGCGGGAGAGACCCAGTACTTC.

The CDR3 reads CASPKERTGGTGELFF. The CDR3 region has the DNA TGTGCCAGCCCCAAAGAGAGGACAGGGGGCACCGGGGAGCTGTTTTTT. This sequence joins TRBV25-1 and TRBJ2-2, with 10 bases lining up with TRBD1. The CDR3 totals 16 residues. Unmatched junction bases numbered 10, after V lost 8 bases and J lost 4 bases. Germline loops: CDR1 MGHDK, CDR2 SYGVNS.

This chain uses TRBV18 with TRBJ2-2; D perhaps matches TRBD1 (5 bases). The CDR3 consists of 15 residues. CDR1 KGHSH and CDR2 LQKENI come from the germline V gene. Trimming removed 3 bases at V and 6 bases at J, with 14 bases between. This CDR3 reads CASSPTRQGAGELFF. The CDR3 bases are TGTGCCAGCTCACCTACGAGACAAGGGGCCGGGGAGCTGTTTTTT. Based on the CDR3 plus reference TRBV18 and TRBJ2-2, the full variable domain is NAGVMQNPRHLVRRRGQEARLRCSPMKGHSHVYWYRQLPEEGLKFMVYLQKENIIDESGMPKERFSAEFPKEGPSILRIQQVVRGDSAAYFCASSPTRQGAGELFFGEGSRLTVL.

J is TRBJ2-7 and V is TRBV5-4; 13 bases are shared with TRBD2. The germline CDR1 and CDR2 sequences are SGHNT and YYREEE (reference sequence). The CDR3 totals 17 residues. Trimming at V came to 0 bases and at J to 2 bases, leaving 5 bases not matched to a gene. In nucleotides, the CDR3 is TGTGCCAGCAGCTTGGGACTAGCGGGGGGAAAAACCTACGAGCAGTACTTC. As protein: CASSLGLAGGKTYEQYF. Combining the CDR3 with reference TRBV5-4 and TRBJ2-7 gives the whole variable domain ETGVTQSPTHLIKTRGQQVTLRCSSQSGHNTVSWYQQALGQGPQFIFQYYREEENGRGNFPPRFSGLQFPNYSSELNVNALELDDSALYLCASSLGLAGGKTYEQYFGPGTRLTVT.

J is TRBJ1-2 and V is TRBV7-2; 7 nucleotides align to TRBD1. Per the germline V gene, CDR1 is SGHTA and CDR2 is FQGNSA. V dropped 0 bases and J dropped 4; count of bases not matched to a gene: 17. The CDR3 totals 19 residues. CDR3 protein: CASSLARIPGTETFYGYTF. The CDR3 nucleotides read TGTGCCAGCAGCTTAGCGAGAATACCCGGGACAGAGACCTTCTATGGCTACACCTTC.

The CDR3 protein is CAWRATGYGYTF. The CDR3 bases are TGTGCCTGGAGGGCGACAGGCTATGGCTACACCTTC. The V gene is TRBV30, the J gene TRBJ1-2; tentatively, D is TRBD1 (6 bases). The V end lost 3 bases, the J end lost 4 bases, and 9 bases lay between the germline ends. This CDR3 is 12 amino acids long. Germline-derived CDR1 and CDR2 are GTSNPN and SVGIG (reference sequence).